This T cell receptor (beta chain) came from a study of blood T cell repertoires in COVID-19. Study summary: From the United States, Italy and Spain came samples of acute and convalescent COVID-19.

Generated by immunoSEQ multiplex PCR, the TCRdb table keeps only in-frame clones and is missing some. The sample includes over 250,000 clones, 65% to 90% of them seen just once. Those enrolled in Seattle joined during active infection and were followed longitudinally afterward. The CDR3 runs to 15 residues. CDR1 and CDR2 from the germline V gene are SSHAT and FNYEAQ (reference sequence). Between the trimmed V and J ends, which lost 4 bases and 5 bases, there was a span of 16 bases. The TCR originated in a woman in her 70s with COVID-19, enrolled during active disease. Sequencing input: peripheral blood. V and J are TRBV7-7 and TRBJ2-3; D gene ambiguous. CDR3 residues: CASSSTGSTGDTQYF. For the CDR3, the DNA is TGTGCCAGCAGCTCAACCGGGTCCACGGGAGATACGCAGTATTTT.